This T cell receptor beta chain was found in a study of T cell responses to AZD1222 COVID-19 vaccine. Study outcomes and limitations: Females made up more of the donors, who were largely white British, and clonal diversity may have come out too low. Only a handful of AZD1222 recipients, roughly six in all, had baseline seropositivity. Spike as a whole was targeted by vaccine-associated CD4 TCRs, dominant at 160-218 and 743-854. Every sample of the repertoires postdated the peak T cell response.

J was trimmed by 6 bases and V by 3 bases; bases with no gene match: 1. The CDR3 has 14 residues. Germline CDR1 is KGHDR and CDR2 is SFDVKD. This table comes from immunoSEQ multiplex PCR, and its TCRdb copy is limited to in-frame clones, with some not included. The data show around 120,000 clones, about 87% seen once. Turning to this clone: What it binds is not known.

The TCR comes from an adult in good health. The rearrangement links TRBV24-1 to TRBJ2-2, with TRBD1 identical over 9 bases. The input for sequencing was peripheral blood, taken on day 0 of AZD1222 vaccination. CDR3 sequence: CATSDNRGPGELFF. Here the CDR3 DNA reads TGTGCCACCAGTGATAACAGGGGGCCCGGGGAGCTGTTTTTT.